The T cell receptor beta chain described here comes from a study of cytomegalovirus exposure and HLA in healthy donors. In the study overall: An earlier analysis identified 120 million or so unique TCR beta sequences in approximately 170 million T cells.

The PCR contained 60 Vbeta and 13 Jbeta primers. Assay used: immunoSEQ multiplex PCR; TCRdb lists only in-frame clones, some missing. The data hold roughly 200,000 clones, with 65% to 90% observed a single time. As to this clone: Its specificity is not known.

Study-level findings and limits: Immune exposure information comprised only CMV serostatus. Rates of TCR association differed by HLA locus in a later analysis, with DRB1 highest and HLA-C lowest.

V dropped 2 bases and J dropped 5 bases, with 15 bases sitting between them. Germline V gene lookup returns CDR1 SGHTA and CDR2 FQGNSA. CDR3 size: 15 residues. The origin of this receptor is a woman aged 50 to 60 in good health and CMV-seronegative. Specimen: PBMCs. This sequence joins TRBV7-2 and TRBJ2-5, with D perhaps TRBD2 (6 bases). The CDR3 nucleotides read TGTGCCAGCAGCTTATCCCCCGGGAGAGGGGAGACCCAGTACTTC. As protein: CASSLSPGRGETQYF.